This TCR beta chain comes out of a study of blood T cell repertoires in COVID-19. Participants came from about 24 US areas, aged about 18 to 100 years. Original handling: Reference gene primer amplification yielded estimated nucleated cell counts. TCRdb keeps only in-frame clones here, not all; method: immunoSEQ multiplex PCR. V, J and clone size reflect that table, while D and trimming were determined from the DNA. The sample carries about 440,000 clones, about 90% recorded once. The specimen was PBMCs or T cells enriched from blood (not recorded which). The clonotype comes from a man younger than 35 who had recovered from COVID-19.

The CDR3 nucleotides read TGTGCCAGCAGCCATCCTTCCGGACAGAGACAGGGGGTAGCGAACACTGAAGCTTTCTTT. The encoded protein is CASSHPSGQRQGVANTEAFF. The rearrangement joins TRBV14 to TRBJ1-1; 9 bases agree with TRBD1. CDR1 and CDR2 (germline): SGHDN, FVKESK. This CDR3 is 20 amino acids long. J was trimmed by 1 base and V by 3 bases; bases with no gene match: 18.